Listed here is a single T cell receptor beta chain. Trimming shortened V by 6 bases and J by 4 bases, and 15 bases separated the two germline ends. CDR1 is DFQATT and CDR2 is SNEGSKA in the germline V gene (reference sequence). CDR3 length: 13 amino acids. Full-length variable regions came from constant-region reverse primers plus semi-nested Nested Universal Primer A PCR. TCRdb called the 5' RACE reads again in MiXCR, with one record for every CDR3 protein. The sample records 9,500 to 15,000 distinct CDR3 sequences, 51% being singletons. Treg sorting used a CD4+CD25+CD127-/low gate. The rearrangement links TRBV20-1 to TRBJ2-5, with D perhaps TRBD2 (5 bases). The receptor's source is a female donor with breast cancer. Sequenced input: tumor-infiltrating Tregs sorted from the breast tumor. Here the CDR3 reads CSAKWRVGETQYF. CDR3 bases: TGCAGTGCCAAGTGGCGGGTTGGAGAGACCCAGTACTTC.